Following are 16 T cell receptor beta chains from one sample sequenced in a study of radiotherapy plus CTLA-4 blockade in lung cancer. Data came from immunoSEQ multiplex PCR; TCRdb stores just in-frame clones and leaves some out. The data contain about 100,000 clones, about four fifths of them singletons. Specimen: peripheral blood, collected from a patient treated with radiotherapy plus ipilimumab. The receptors originated from a human donor with non-small cell lung cancer who had stable disease on radiotherapy plus ipilimumab.

The chain uses TRBV7-2 and TRBJ2-3; no firm D call. This CDR3 comprises 15 residues. The V gene lost 4 bases and the J gene lost 0 bases, with 11 bases spanning the gap. The germline V gene encodes CDR1 SGHTA and CDR2 FQGNSA. The CDR3 sequence: CASSSGAVSTDTQYF. In nucleotides, the CDR3 is TGTGCCAGCAGCTCCGGTGCAGTGAGCACAGATACGCAGTATTTT.

CDR3 in DNA: TGTGCCTGGAGTGTAGGAACAGGGTTATCGGGAGGCTACACCTTC. It encodes CAWSVGTGLSGGYTF. The genes are TRBV30 and TRBJ1-2; perhaps TRBD1 as D (6 bases). The CDR3 is 15 residues long. Germline values: CDR1 GTSNPN, CDR2 SVGIG (reference sequence). Trimming pared 0 bases from V and 8 bases from J, leaving 19 bases between.

The rearrangement links TRBV10-2 to TRBJ2-2; D remains unclear. Trimming removed 0 bases from V and 1 base from J, with 6 bases in between. The CDR3 length is 15 residues. Per the germline V gene, CDR1 is WSHSY and CDR2 is SAAADI. DNA for the CDR3: TGCGCCAGCAGTGAGTCATGGGGGAACACCGGGGAGCTGTTTTTT. Its protein product is CASSESWGNTGELFF.

This sequence joins TRBV5-6 and TRBJ1-1; D possibly corresponds to TRBD1 (5 bases). This CDR3 contains 13 residues. Germline V gene sequence: CDR1 SGHDT, CDR2 YYEEEE. Trimming took off 3 bases at V and 0 bases at J, with 6 bases between the two ends. CDR3 DNA: TGTGCCAGCAGCTGGGGGGTGAACACTGAAGCTTTCTTT. It codes for CASSWGVNTEAFF.

This clone has a single count. The genes are TRBV6-6 and TRBJ1-4, with D possibly matching TRBD1 (6 bases). CDR3 length: 14 amino acids. Germline CDR1 reads MNHNY; CDR2 reads SVGAGI (reference sequence). V was trimmed by 5 bases and J by 8 bases, leaving 15 bases between them. The CDR3 protein is CASSGKGGREKLFF. Here the CDR3 DNA reads TGTGCCAGCAGTGGGAAGGGGGGGCGGGAAAAACTGTTTTTT.

This chain links TRBV7-6 with TRBJ2-5; D may be TRBD2 (6 bases). CDR3 size: 15 residues. V lost 2 bases and J 3 bases, leaving 13 bases between the germline ends. Germline V CDR1 and CDR2: SGHVS, FNYEAQ. The CDR3 sequence: CASSLSRRREETQYF. The CDR3 DNA is TGTGCCAGCAGCTTATCCAGGAGGAGGGAAGAGACCCAGTACTTC.

A few counts support this clone. The chain uses TRBV5-6 and TRBJ2-1; D is possibly TRBD1 or TRBD2 (6 bases each). V lost 4 bases to trimming and J lost 1 base, with 12 bases between them. This CDR3 region has 15 residues. The germline CDR1 and CDR2 sequences are SGHDT and YYEEEE. The CDR3 DNA follows: TGTGCCAGCAGCCGGGGGCAGGGTTCCTACAATGAGCAGTTCTTC. This translates into CASSRGQGSYNEQFF. Complete variable domain (other parts from reference TRBV5-6 and TRBJ2-1): DAGVTQSPTHLIKTRGQQVTLRCSPKSGHDTVSWYQQALGQGPQFIFQYYEEEERQRGNFPDRFSGHQFPNYSSELNVNALLLGDSALYLCASSRGQGSYNEQFFGPGTRLTVL.

The chain couples TRBV18 to TRBJ2-3, with D perhaps TRBD1 or TRBD2 (6 bases each). CDR1 KGHSH and CDR2 LQKENI come from the germline V gene. V was pared by 3 bases and J by 1 base, with 14 bases between. The CDR3 runs to 16 residues. The CDR3 here is CASSPPGALGTDTQYF. CDR3 nucleotide sequence: TGTGCCAGCTCACCCCCGGGGGCTCTCGGCACAGATACGCAGTATTTT.

This chain uses TRBV7-8 with TRBJ2-2; TRBD2 aligns across 10 bases. The CDR3 contains 15 residues. The germline CDR1 and CDR2 sequences are SGHVS and FQNEAQ. J gave up 6 bases and V 2 bases, and 3 bases lay outside the gene matches. The CDR3 nucleotides read TGTGCCAGCAGCTTACTAGCGGGAGCCTCCGGGGAGCTGTTTTTT. Residues: CASSLLAGASGELFF.

V and J are TRBV10-1 and TRBJ1-3; D remains unclear. This CDR3 region has 13 residues. Trimming removed 0 bases from V and 3 bases from J, with 3 bases in between. CDR1 is WNHNN and CDR2 is SYGVQD in the germline V gene (reference sequence). The CDR3, as DNA: TGCGCCAGCAGTGAGTCAGTTGGAAACACCATATATTTT. This codes for CASSESVGNTIYF.

This clone has a single count. V usage is TRBV7-2 and J usage is TRBJ1-2, with D uncertain. The germline V gene encodes CDR1 SGHTA and CDR2 FQGNSA. The ends were cut back, 3 bases at V and 5 bases at J, with 13 bases in the middle. This CDR3 comprises 14 residues. The CDR3 nucleotides read TGTGCCAGCAGCTTGGGAGGAGACTCTTATGGCTACACCTTC. Residues: CASSLGGDSYGYTF. The full variable domain, rest sourced from reference TRBV7-2 and TRBJ1-2, is GAGVSQSPSNKVTEKGKDVELRCDPISGHTALYWYRQSLGQGLEFLIYFQGNSAPDKSGLPSDRFSAERTGGSVSTLTIQRTQQEDSAVYLCASSLGGDSYGYTFGSGTRLTVV.

The chain combines TRBV5-1 with TRBJ2-5; 9 nucleotides line up with TRBD1. From germline, CDR1 is SGHRS and CDR2 YFSETQ. With 4 bases clipped from V and 5 bases from J, the junction kept 9 bases outside the gene matches. The CDR3 totals 15 residues. The CDR3 DNA sequence: TGCGCCAGCAGCCCTCTACAGGGGGCTGGGGAGACCCAGTACTTC. Its translation: CASSPLQGAGETQYF.

The sample holds a few counts of this clone. Different DNA sequences within this sample yield the same CDR3. The V call is TRBV29-1, the J call TRBJ1-2, with 7 bases lining up with TRBD1. This CDR3 comprises 14 residues. Germline CDR1 reads SQVTM; CDR2 reads ANQGSEA. Trimming cost V 1 base and J 6 bases; bases outside gene matches: 8. CDR3 loop: CSVEGGRGRDGYTF. The DNA of the CDR3 is TGCAGCGTTGAAGGGGGGAGGGGGCGAGATGGCTACACCTTC.

This chain connects TRBV10-2 to TRBJ2-5, with 7 nucleotides matching TRBD2. V was clipped by 2 bases and J by 10 bases; unmatched bases: 4. CDR1 and CDR2 (germline): WSHSY, SAAADI. CDR3 size: 12 residues. The CDR3 nucleotides read TGCGCCAGCAGTGAGGGGGGGGTTGGCCAGTACTTC. This gives the protein CASSEGGVGQYF.

In this sample, this clone turned up a few times. The chain recombines TRBV4-1 with TRBJ1-3; the D is unclear. V lost 4 bases to trimming and J lost 8 bases, with 18 bases between them. Germline V lookup: CDR1 MGHRA, CDR2 YSYEKL. The CDR3 runs 15 residues. CDR3: CASSPRVRVPDTIYF. DNA of the CDR3: TGCGCCAGCAGCCCCCGGGTTAGGGTTCCGGACACCATATATTTT.

The chain combines TRBV2 with TRBJ2-4; tentatively, D is TRBD1 or TRBD2 (5 bases each). The V gene's germline CDR1 is SNHLY and CDR2 FYNNEI. The CDR3 totals 16 residues. The V end lost 9 bases, the J end lost 0 bases, and 18 bases lay between the germline ends. The CDR3 loop is CASKGRGSGAKNIQYF. The CDR3, as DNA: TGTGCCAGTAAGGGACGGGGTTCGGGAGCCAAAAACATTCAGTACTTC.